Listed below are T cell receptor beta chains from one sample, sequenced in a study of blood T cell repertoires in COVID-19. TCRdb's table, derived via immunoSEQ multiplex PCR, lists solely in-frame clones and lacks some. The sample has 360,000 or so clones, 87% seen once; the top ten hold under 3%. Material: PBMCs or T cells enriched from blood (not recorded which). Every receptor here comes from a woman aged 25 to 39 who had recovered from COVID-19. Both conserved end residues are part of each CDR3. Fields, in order: J gene, D gene, V gene, clone size, CDR3 DNA, CDR3 protein. The D gene is left open where the match is weak. Size values are once, few and many counts, or a class for expanded clones, and some rows have none.

>TRBJ2-2|NA|TRBV19|NA
TGTGCCAGTAGAACGAGCGTAGCGAACACCGGGGAGCTGTTTTTT
CASRTSVANTGELFF
>TRBJ1-2|NA|TRBV27|NA
TGTGCCAGCAGCCCAGGGTGGGTCACAGGAGGCTACACCTTC
CASSPGWVTGGYTF
>TRBJ1-1|TRBD1|TRBV19|NA
TGTGCCAGTAGTGGGGGACAGGGGATAACTGAAGCTTTCTTT
CASSGGQGITEAFF
>TRBJ2-7|TRBD1|TRBV5-1|few
TGCGCCAGCAGCCAAACGGGACAGCCCTACGAGCAGTACTTC
CASSQTGQPYEQYF
>TRBJ1-6|NA|TRBV19|NA
TGTGCCAGTAGTATAGGGGGGCAGAATGGGTCACCCCTCCACTTT
CASSIGGQNGSPLHF
>TRBJ1-1|NA|TRBV11-2|NA
TGTGCCAGCAGCTTAGGGGGGCTGAGGACTGAAGCTTTCTTT
CASSLGGLRTEAFF
>TRBJ1-2|NA|TRBV10-1|NA
TGCGCCAGCAGTGCACCGACAGGCCTTGGCGGCTACACCTTC
CASSAPTGLGGYTF
>TRBJ1-1|NA|TRBV2|NA
TGTGCCAGCAGTGAAGCGCAGGGGAACACTGAAGCTTTCTTT
CASSEAQGNTEAFF
>TRBJ2-1|TRBD2|TRBV11-1|NA
TGTGCCAGCAGCTCACTAGCGGGAGTTCTCAATGAGCAGTTCTTC
CASSSLAGVLNEQFF
>TRBJ2-7|TRBD1|TRBV28|NA
TGTGCCAGCAGTTTGACAGGGGGCCCATACGAGCAGTACTTC
CASSLTGGPYEQYF
>TRBJ1-5|NA|TRBV6-5|NA
TGTGCCAGCAGTTACTCCGGGGGGCCAGGTCAGCCCCAGCATTTT
CASSYSGGPGQPQHF
>TRBJ2-2|NA|TRBV9|NA
TGTGCCAGCACCGGCGGGACGAACACCGGGGAGCTGTTTTTT
CASTGGTNTGELFF
>TRBJ1-3|NA|TRBV6-5|NA
TGTGCCAGCAAGGAGGGCACACTACGAGGAAACACCATATATTTT
CASKEGTLRGNTIYF
>TRBJ2-2|NA|TRBV24-1|NA
TGTGCCACCAGACCGGACACCGACACCGGGGAGCTGTTTTTT
CATRPDTDTGELFF
>TRBJ1-2|TRBD1|TRBV28|NA
TGTGCCAGCAGGATTCGACAGGGGAGGCAGGGGAACTATGGCTACACCTTC
CASRIRQGRQGNYGYTF
>TRBJ2-2|TRBD1|TRBV28|NA
TGTGCCAGCAGTTTATGGGGACAGGGGGCAGGCGGGGAGCTGTTTTTT
CASSLWGQGAGGELFF
>TRBJ1-1|NA|TRBV11-2|NA
TGTGCCAGCAGCGCCAGACAGGACACTGAAGCTTTCTTT
CASSARQDTEAFF
>TRBJ1-4|NA|TRBV10-3|NA
TGTGCCATCGGGCAGGGAGAAAAACTGTTTTTT
CAIGQGEKLFF
>TRBJ1-6|NA|TRBV7-9|once
TGTGCCAGCAGTCCTGATAACATCCACTCCTATAATTCACCCCTCCACTTT
CASSPDNIHSYNSPLHF
>TRBJ2-2|TRBD2|TRBV13|NA
TGTGCCAGCAGCTTGGGGCTAGCGGGGGGCACCGGGGAGCTGTTTTTT
CASSLGLAGGTGELFF
>TRBJ1-1|TRBD1|TRBV2|few
TGTGCCAGCAGTATACAGGGGGCATACACTGAAGCTTTCTTT
CASSIQGAYTEAFF
>TRBJ2-7|TRBD1|TRBV7-9|NA
TGTGCCAGCAGCGACGGGACAGGCGGGAACGAGCAGTACTTC
CASSDGTGGNEQYF
>TRBJ1-2|NA|TRBV20-1|NA
TGCAGTGCGATGGCAAACTATGGCTACACCTTC
CSAMANYGYTF
>TRBJ1-5|TRBD1|TRBV24-1|NA
TGTGCCACCAGAATAACAGGGGATGGACAGCCCCAGCATTTT
CATRITGDGQPQHF
>TRBJ1-3|NA|TRBV27|few
TGTGCCAGCAGCAACGGACAGCCTGGAAACACCATATATTTT
CASSNGQPGNTIYF
>TRBJ1-3|NA|TRBV18|NA
TGTGCCAGCTCACCACAGAACGGGGGGCTCAGAAACACCATATATTTT
CASSPQNGGLRNTIYF
>TRBJ2-7|NA|TRBV5-4|once
TGTGCCAGCAGCTCCCCGCGGGACGGAGCCTACGAGCAGTACTTC
CASSSPRDGAYEQYF
>TRBJ1-2|TRBD1|TRBV5-5|NA
TGTGCCAGCAGCTTGCCTACACAGGGGGCGATTGGCTACACCTTC
CASSLPTQGAIGYTF
>TRBJ1-4|TRBD1|TRBV2|NA
TGTGCCAGCAGGACAGGGGTTAATGAAAAACTGTTTTTT
CASRTGVNEKLFF
>TRBJ2-5|TRBD2|TRBV28|NA
TGTGCCAGCAGTTTACATAAGGGAGGGCAAGAGACCCAGTACTTC
CASSLHKGGQETQYF
>TRBJ1-5|NA|TRBV28|NA
TGTGCCAGCGGTGGGAGGGTCAACCAGCCCCAGCATTTT
CASGGRVNQPQHF
>TRBJ1-2|TRBD1|TRBV15|once
TGTGCCACCAGCAGAGATAATTCGGGACAGGGGGAAAAAGAAAACTATGGCTACACCTTC
CATSRDNSGQGEKENYGYTF
>TRBJ1-2|NA|TRBV7-9|NA
TGTGCCAGCACCGAGCTCGGGGGGCACACCTTC
CASTELGGHTF
>TRBJ2-7|TRBD1|TRBV3-1/TRBV3-2|NA
TGTGCCAGCAGCCCTGGACAGGTGCAGTACTTC
CASSPGQVQYF
>TRBJ1-5|NA|TRBV2|NA
TGTGCCAGCAGTGAAGTCAGGGAACAGCCCCAGCATTTT
CASSEVREQPQHF
>TRBJ2-1|NA|TRBV29-1|NA
TGCAGCGTTGTGGGGCTTACCTACAATGAGCAGTTCTTC
CSVVGLTYNEQFF
>TRBJ2-3|TRBD2|TRBV7-3|once
TGTGCCAGCACAGGGAGCGGGGGCCCAAACACAGATACGCAGTATTTT
CASTGSGGPNTDTQYF
>TRBJ2-1|TRBD2|TRBV10-3|few
TGTGCCATCAGTGTGGCGACCCTAGCGGGAGCTCCCAATGAGCAGTTCTTC
CAISVATLAGAPNEQFF
>TRBJ1-1|NA|TRBV5-1|NA
TGCGCCAGCAGCGTGGCGGGTCCCATGAACACTGAAGCTTTCTTT
CASSVAGPMNTEAFF
>TRBJ2-7|TRBD1|TRBV9|NA
TGTGCCAGCAGCCCCGGGACAGGGGAAGGTCTAGGGGAGCAGTACTTC
CASSPGTGEGLGEQYF
>TRBJ1-2|NA|TRBV7-9|NA
TGTGCCAGCAGCTTACAGACAGATTATGGCTACACCTTC
CASSLQTDYGYTF
>TRBJ1-2|NA|TRBV23-1|NA
TGCGCCAGCAGGATCATCGGTGGCTACACCTTC
CASRIIGGYTF
>TRBJ1-5|NA|TRBV18|NA
TGTGCCAGCTCAGACCAGGAAAGCAATCAGCCCCAGCATTTT
CASSDQESNQPQHF
>TRBJ1-6|NA|TRBV18|NA
TGTGCCAGCTCCCCCGGGGGTTCAGATTCACCCCTCCACTTT
CASSPGGSDSPLHF
>TRBJ2-7|TRBD2|TRBV3-1/TRBV3-2|NA
TGTGCCAGCAGCTTGGGACTAGCGGGGAACTCCTACGAGCAGTACTTC
CASSLGLAGNSYEQYF
>TRBJ2-3|TRBD2|TRBV9|NA
TGTGCCAGCAGCGTCCTAGCGGGAGTGTCTAGCACAGATACGCAGTATTTT
CASSVLAGVSSTDTQYF
>TRBJ1-1|NA|TRBV19|once
TGTGCCAGTAGTTTCGGGACTGTGGCTGAAGCTTTCTTT
CASSFGTVAEAFF
>TRBJ2-7|NA|TRBV6-1|NA
TGTGCCAGCAGTGAAGAAGTAGGGGGCTCCTACGAGCAGTACTTC
CASSEEVGGSYEQYF
>TRBJ1-1|TRBD1|TRBV2|NA
TGTGCCAGCAGTGTCCAGGGGGACCCCACTGAAGCTTTCTTT
CASSVQGDPTEAFF
>TRBJ2-7|TRBD1|TRBV27|NA
TGTGCCAGCAGGACACGAGGACAGGTCCACGAGCAGTACTTC
CASRTRGQVHEQYF
>TRBJ1-5|NA|TRBV3-1/TRBV3-2|NA
TGTGCCAGCAGCCAAGATCTAGTAAATCAGCCCCAGCATTTT
CASSQDLVNQPQHF
>TRBJ2-7|TRBD1|TRBV13|NA
TGTGCCAGCAGCCCCAGACAGGGTAAAAACGAGCAGTACTTC
CASSPRQGKNEQYF